One and the same sample provided the 10 T cell receptor beta chains below, sequenced in a study of blood T cell repertoires in COVID-19. The method was immunoSEQ multiplex PCR; TCRdb's version includes in-frame clones alone and lacks a portion of them. The table records 150,000 to 200,000 clones, 76% of them present only once. The sequencing sample was made of PBMCs or T cells enriched from blood (not recorded which). The origin of the receptors is a woman in her fifties or sixties with acute COVID-19.

The rearrangement joins TRBV6-5 to TRBJ1-1; no clear D. CDR1 is MNHEY and CDR2 is SVGAGI in the germline V gene. This CDR3 comprises 14 residues. The germline V and J ends were trimmed by 10 bases and 1 base, with 16 bases remaining between them. This CDR3 reads CATGGSTTNTEAFF. The CDR3 nucleotides are TGTGCCACAGGAGGGAGCACAACGAACACTGAAGCTTTCTTT.

This clone appeared once. V and J are TRBV6-2 or TRBV6-3 and TRBJ1-2, with a tentative D call TRBD1 (6 bases). The germline V gene has CDR1 MNHEY and CDR2 SVGEGT. Trimming pared 0 bases from V and 0 bases from J, leaving 14 bases between. This CDR3 region has 17 residues. This CDR3 reads CASSYSTYRVPNYGYTF. CDR3 bases: TGTGCCAGCAGTTACTCAACCTACAGGGTCCCTAACTATGGCTACACCTTC.

The chain uses TRBV9 and TRBJ1-1; TRBD1 matches at 9 bases. CDR1 and CDR2 from the germline V gene are SGDLS and YYNGEE. The CDR3 length is 15 residues. V shed 6 bases and J 0 bases; nucleotides not matched to a gene: 6. The chain's CDR3 is CASTVGQGMNTEAFF. The CDR3 nucleotides are TGTGCCAGCACGGTTGGACAGGGGATGAACACTGAAGCTTTCTTT.

The rearrangement uses TRBV3-1 (or the pseudogene TRBV3-2) and TRBJ2-7; the match to TRBD2 covers 11 bases. The germline gives CDR1 LGHDT, CDR2 YNNKEL (reference sequence). With V trimmed by 6 bases and J by 3 bases, 7 bases remained unmatched. This CDR3 has 15 amino acids. DNA for the CDR3: TGTGCCAGCAGTCGAACTAGCGGGGGCTTCTACGAGCAGTACGTC. Translating it yields CASSRTSGGFYEQYV.

The V call is TRBV5-4, the J call TRBJ2-2, with D unresolved. V lost 4 bases and J lost 6, with 7 bases in between. Germline CDR1 is SGHNT and CDR2 is YYREEE (reference sequence). The CDR3 totals 12 residues. The CDR3 bases are TGTGCCAGCAGCCAGGTCTCCGGGGAGCTGTTTTTT. It codes for CASSQVSGELFF.

This clone was picked up one time. CDR3 region: CASSIAGAGGNTIYF. CDR3 DNA sequence: TGTGCCAGTAGTATCGCAGGCGCAGGAGGAAACACCATATATTTT. This chain uses TRBV19 with TRBJ1-3; D gene ambiguous. Between the trimmed V and J ends, which lost 3 bases and 4 bases, there was a span of 13 bases. The length of the CDR3 is 15 residues. Germline V gives CDR1 LNHDA, CDR2 SQIVND (reference sequence).

J is TRBJ1-2 and V is TRBV6-2 or TRBV6-3; D call uncertain. Per germline, CDR1 MNHEY and CDR2 SVGEGT. This CDR3 has 12 residues. Trimming removed 2 bases from V and 8 bases from J, with 9 bases in between. The CDR3 reads CASSYSLRGYTF. The CDR3 bases are TGTGCCAGCAGTTACAGTCTTCGGGGCTACACCTTC.

The V call is TRBV3-1 (or the pseudogene TRBV3-2), the J call TRBJ2-3, with 9 positions matching TRBD2. This CDR3 region has 19 residues. V was pared by 2 bases and J by 5 bases, with 17 bases of the junction left unmatched. Germline lookup yields CDR1 LGHDT and CDR2 YNNKEL (reference sequence). The CDR3 bases are TGTGCCAGCAGCCAACTCGGGCTTAGCGGGGGTAAGGTAGTAGATACGCAGTATTTT. This translates into CASSQLGLSGGKVVDTQYF.

The V and J genes are TRBV27 and TRBJ2-7; 12 bases agree with TRBD2. The trim removed 2 bases at V and 2 bases at J, leaving 4 bases unmatched. This CDR3 has 16 residues. Germline V gives CDR1 MNHEY, CDR2 SMNVEV (reference sequence). CDR3: CASSLRLAGGPYEQYV. In DNA form, the CDR3 reads TGTGCCAGCAGTTTAAGGCTAGCGGGGGGGCCCTACGAGCAGTACGTC.

V usage is TRBV11-3 and J usage is TRBJ1-1, with D maybe TRBD1 (5 bases). The germline CDR1 and CDR2 sequences are SGHNT and YENEEA. V gave up 6 bases and J gave up 7 bases, with 18 bases separating them. CDR3 size: 14 residues. The CDR3: CASSPGVGRGEAFF. The CDR3 coding sequence is TGTGCCAGCAGTCCAGGCGTGGGGAGGGGTGAAGCTTTCTTT.